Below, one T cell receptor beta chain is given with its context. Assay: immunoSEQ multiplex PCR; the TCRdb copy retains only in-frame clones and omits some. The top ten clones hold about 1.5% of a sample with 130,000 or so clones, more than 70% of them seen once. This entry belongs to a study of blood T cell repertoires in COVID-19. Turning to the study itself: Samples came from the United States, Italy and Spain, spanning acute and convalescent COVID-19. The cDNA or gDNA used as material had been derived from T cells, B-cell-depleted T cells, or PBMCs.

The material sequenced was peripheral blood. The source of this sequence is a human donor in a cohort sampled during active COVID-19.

For the CDR3, the DNA is TGTGCCAGCAGAGAGGGGACAATAAAAGAGACCCAGTACTTC. Its translation is CASREGTIKETQYF. The V and J genes are TRBV28 and TRBJ2-5, with D tentatively TRBD1 (6 bases). Germline V gene sequence: CDR1 MDHEN, CDR2 SYDVKM. The CDR3 covers 14 residues. V gave up 6 bases and J gave up 3 bases, with 14 bases separating them.